The clone carrying this TCR beta chain has a handful of counts. The antigen remains undetermined. The data were produced by immunoSEQ multiplex PCR, yet TCRdb's version contains in-frame clones alone and is incomplete. The sample yields about 7,800 clones, roughly 66% seen once. The tumor samples were collected prior to definitive surgery or chemotherapy. The record originates from a study of high-grade serous ovarian cancer treatment subgroups. Whole-study results and caveats: TCR relatedness rose with neoantigen level and trended with mutation load. These tumor repertoires lack spatial information from bulk sequencing. Same-patient tumor repertoires overlapped at about 0.095 to 0.85; different patients barely overlapped.

CDR1 and CDR2 (germline): MDHEN, SYDVKM. The CDR3 is made up of 14 amino acids. V was trimmed by 6 bases and J by 8 bases, leaving 20 bases between them. The sequencing sample was made of tumor tissue. The receptor was derived from a human donor with high-grade serous ovarian cancer. The gene calls are TRBV28 and TRBJ2-7, with D perhaps matching TRBD1 (7 bases). The CDR3 is CASSRGQAREKQYF. The CDR3 DNA is TGTGCCAGCAGCCGCGGACAGGCTCGGGAGAAGCAGTACTTC.